The next 3 T cell receptor beta chains were all read from a single sample in a study of cytomegalovirus exposure and HLA in healthy donors. Primers: 60 Vbeta forward and 13 Jbeta reverse. The data were produced by immunoSEQ multiplex PCR, yet TCRdb's version contains in-frame clones alone and is incomplete. The table has 150,000 to 180,000 clones, approximately 75% seen once. The sequencing sample was made of PBMCs. These TCRs come from a young man in good health and CMV-seronegative.

This rearrangement joins TRBV10-3 to TRBJ1-2; 7 bases agree with TRBD1. Germline V gives CDR1 ENHRY, CDR2 SYGVKD. V lost 6 bases, J lost 3 bases, and 13 bases stayed unmatched. CDR3 length: 16 residues. The CDR3 region is CAIRGEDRQGHYGYTF. The CDR3 nucleotides are TGTGCCATCAGGGGAGAAGATAGACAGGGCCACTATGGCTACACCTTC.

This rearrangement joins TRBV5-6 to TRBJ1-1; TRBD1 matches at 11 bases. The V gene's germline CDR1 is SGHDT and CDR2 YYEEEE. This CDR3 has 14 residues. V dropped 3 bases and J dropped 6; count of bases not matched to a gene: 4. CDR3 sequence: CASSSPGQGAEAFF. The CDR3 DNA is TGTGCCAGCAGCTCGCCGGGACAGGGGGCTGAAGCTTTCTTT. The full variable domain, its missing parts supplied by reference TRBV5-6 and TRBJ1-1, is DAGVTQSPTHLIKTRGQQVTLRCSPKSGHDTVSWYQQALGQGPQFIFQYYEEEERQRGNFPDRFSGHQFPNYSSELNVNALLLGDSALYLCASSSPGQGAEAFFGQGTRLTVV.

This clone showed up just once. The DNA for the CDR3 is TGTGCCAGTAGTATATCCGACAGCGCACCCCTCCACTTT. Residues: CASSISDSAPLHF. This chain joins TRBV19 and TRBJ1-6; tentatively, D is TRBD1 (5 bases). Germline CDR1 reads LNHDA; CDR2 reads SQIVND (reference sequence). The CDR3 totals 13 residues. Trimming removed 2 bases from V and 11 bases from J, with 10 bases in between. The full variable domain, completed using reference TRBV19 and TRBJ1-6, is DGGITQSPKYLFRKEGQNVTLSCEQNLNHDAMYWYRQDPGQGLRLIYYSQIVNDFQKGDIAEGYSVSREKKESFPLTVTSAQKNPTAFYLCASSISDSAPLHFGNGTRLTVT.